This T cell receptor (beta chain) was obtained from a study of early T cells in non-severe SARS-CoV-2 infection (dated by TCRdb to about 2021). Regarding the study in general: Because TCR sequencing relied on bulk RNA taken from unsorted whole blood, pairing of alpha and beta chains was not possible.

The research as a whole found: VDJdb matching was skewed toward anti-spike CD8 responses and likely underestimated virus-specific expansions, missing private and CD4 specificities.

This clonotype was observed a handful of times. Its antigen target is currently unknown. No base quality information exists; no much larger clone differs at one position. CDR1 and CDR2, looked up from the germline V gene, are SGHRS and YFSETQ. The trim is 1 base for V and 7 bases for J, with a gap of 3 bases between the germline ends. Including the terminal cysteine and phenylalanine, the CDR3 comprises 11 residues. Only the CDR3 DNA is retained, 33 bases long and in frame from the first base. This was a case-control study nested in a cohort of healthcare workers in London, UK, who had nasopharyngeal swab PCR tests and blood samples taken every week. Between 23 and 31 March 2020, the week of the UK lockdown, healthcare workers were enrolled and then followed up weekly for as long as 16 weeks. The protocol used for the library was 5' RACE. Reads for this sample came from a NextSeq 500. In the TCR library protocol, unique molecular identifiers were attached to individual cDNA molecules to correct for PCR bias and sequencing error. Sequencing covered both TCR alpha and beta chains, and within each sample the abundances of alpha and beta sequences were tightly co-correlated. In the source study's methods: Decombinator V4 was used to perform V gene, J gene and CDR3 annotation of TCR sequences. TCRs were defined as expanded if a significant change between any two time points was detected under a Poisson model with p below 0.0001. TCR abundances were normalised to the total number of TCRs sequenced in each sample and reported as counts per million. TRAV1-2 paired with TRAJ12, TRAJ20 or TRAJ33 defined MAIT TCRs, while TRAV10 paired with TRAJ18 defined iNKT TCRs. VDJdb, accessed 1 November 2021, was searched for CMV, EBV and SARS-CoV-2 annotated TCRs, excluding TCRs annotated for multiple antigens. Clones were called with MiXCR by TCRdb after fastp trimmed the public reads at Q25, and only in-frame beta chains were retained. CDR3 protein sequences are deduplicated, and each keeps its most common genes and DNA. TCRdb assigned the V and J calls; the authors' analysis was not used. Recorded for this sample are around 50,000 distinct CDR3 sequences; roughly 9.2% of them occurred a single time. The ten largest clones add up to 4.2% of the sample.

This clonotype originated in an adult who was a healthcare worker with PCR-confirmed SARS-CoV-2 infection or an uninfected control (not recorded which). The specimen was whole blood. This receptor chain uses TRBV5-1 and TRBJ2-1; the D gene is unclear. The CDR3 protein is CASSLINEQFF. The nucleotide sequence reads as follows: TGCGCCAGCAGCTTGATAAATGAGCAGTTCTTC.